The rows below give T cell receptor beta chains drawn from one sample of a study of T cell repertoires in aging, cancer and after chemotherapy. TCRdb reprocessed the multiplex PCR reads via MiXCR and lists one record per CDR3 protein. The sample consists of around 1,800 distinct CDR3 sequences, roughly a fifth of them appearing once. Sequenced material: blood. These receptors all come from a human donor with a solid tumor. Each CDR3 is given with its conserved first and last residue. The D gene is left open where the match is weak. The size field is filled for only some rows; it gives once, few, many or a size class.

>.|TRBV7-2|.|TRBJ2-7
TGTGCCAGCAGCCCACTTGAGGAGTACGAGCAGTACTTC
CASSPLEEYEQYF
>medium-sized|TRBV30|.|TRBJ1-1
TGTGCCTGGAGTGTACGGTCCGGATGGGATACTGAAGCTTTCTTT
CAWSVRSGWDTEAFF
>few|TRBV7-2|TRBD1|TRBJ1-4
TGTGCCAGCAGCTCCACACCCGGACAGGGGGCAGGTGAAAAACTGTTTTTT
CASSSTPGQGAGEKLFF
>.|TRBV5-4|.|TRBJ2-3
TGTGCCAGCAGCCAAGCTCTCAGGAGTGGCACAGATACGCAGTATTTT
CASSQALRSGTDTQYF
>.|TRBV12-3/TRBV12-4|TRBD2|TRBJ2-5
TGTGCCAGCAGTTGGACTAGCGGGGGCCCGCAGACCCAGTACTTC
CASSWTSGGPQTQYF
>few|TRBV20-1|.|TRBJ1-2
TGCAGTGCTAGAGATGACCGTAACTATGGCTACACCTTC
CSARDDRNYGYTF
>medium-sized|TRBV20-1|TRBD2|TRBJ2-7
TGCAGTGCTAGCCAGACTAGCGGGAGAATTGGCTACGAGCAGTACTTC
CSASQTSGRIGYEQYF
>few|TRBV13|.|TRBJ2-7
TGTGCCAGCAGCTCCATCCGTGAACGGCACTACGAGCAGTACTTC
CASSSIRERHYEQYF
>medium-sized|TRBV20-1|TRBD2|TRBJ2-2
TGCAGTGCTGCTGCCGGACTAGCGGGACGATCCACCGGGGAGCTGTTTTTT
CSAAAGLAGRSTGELFF
>few|TRBV5-1|.|TRBJ2-1
TGCGCCAGCAGGTACAGGGTGTTAGACAATGAGCAGTTCTTC
CASRYRVLDNEQFF
>few|TRBV27|.|TRBJ2-6
TGTGCCAGCAGCCGGGCGGCTTTTCTTTACTCTGGGGCCAACGTCCTGACTTTC
CASSRAAFLYSGANVLTF
>medium-sized|TRBV27|TRBD2|TRBJ2-2
TGTGCCAGCAGTTTATCCCCTCCTGCTAGCGGGAGGAGGAACACCGGGGAGCTGTTTTTT
CASSLSPPASGRRNTGELFF
>.|TRBV5-4|.|TRBJ2-1
TGTGCCAGCGAAGCGGATCCCTACAATGAGCAGTTCTTC
CASEADPYNEQFF
>.|TRBV7-9|.|TRBJ2-7
TGTGCCAGCACGAGGGGGGCGCAGGGGCTCCACGAGCAGTACTTC
CASTRGAQGLHEQYF
>few|TRBV18|.|TRBJ2-5
TGTGCCAGCTCACCAGGCGTCCGGGGCGGTGAGACCCAGTACTTC
CASSPGVRGGETQYF
>medium-sized|TRBV12-3/TRBV12-4|.|TRBJ1-1
TGTGCCAGCAGTTTAGACTCTGAAGCTTTCTTT
CASSLDSEAFF
>few|TRBV5-1|.|TRBJ2-2
TGCGCCAGCAACCAACAGGGTTCGAACACCGGGGAGCTGTTTTTT
CASNQQGSNTGELFF
>medium-sized|TRBV27|.|TRBJ1-2
TGTGCCAGCAGTTTTCAGGGGAATTATGGCTACACCTTC
CASSFQGNYGYTF
>few|TRBV7-2|.|TRBJ2-5
TGTGCCAGCAGCTCGGGGCGAGAGACCCAGTACTTC
CASSSGRETQYF
>medium-sized|TRBV5-4|.|TRBJ1-2
TGTGCCAGCAGCTTGGGCTTGGACAGTTCCTATGGCTACACCTTC
CASSLGLDSSYGYTF
>.|TRBV19|TRBD2|TRBJ2-7
TGTGCCAGTAGTATGACTAGCGTCTACGAGCAGTACTTC
CASSMTSVYEQYF
>.|TRBV7-2|.|TRBJ1-1
TGTGCCAGCAGCCCTAATCCGAACACTGAAGCTTTCTTT
CASSPNPNTEAFF